The 25 T cell receptor beta chains reported below all come from one sample, sequenced in a study of blood T cell repertoires in COVID-19 (dated by TCRdb to 2018 to 2021). The library was obtained by the immunoSEQ multiplex PCR assay. TCRdb provides this immuneACCESS table in a form limited to in-frame rearrangements. Some clones are lacking; in checked studies, under half of them reflect an unresolved V gene, and why the rest are absent is not known. This sample holds about 380,000 clones; roughly nine tenths were observed only once. Jointly, the top ten make up 2.5% to 3% of the sample. Sample: PBMCs or T cells enriched from blood (not recorded which). These receptors all stem from a young woman who had recovered from COVID-19.

The gene calls are TRBV7-9 and TRBJ1-4, with 7 bases fitting TRBD1. J was trimmed by 8 bases and V by 1 base; bases with no gene match: 10. This CDR3 comprises 16 residues. The germline V gene encodes CDR1 SEHNR and CDR2 FQNEAQ (reference sequence). In nucleotides, the CDR3 is TGTGCCAGCAGCTTAGGGGGACAGAGTAAAAGAGAAAAACTGTTTTTT. Translation gives CASSLGGQSKREKLFF. The full variable domain, its missing parts supplied by reference TRBV7-9 and TRBJ1-4, is DTGVSQNPRHKITKRGQNVTFRCDPISEHNRLYWYRQTLGQGPEFLTYFQNEAQLEKSRLLSDRFSAERPKGSFSTLEIQRTEQGDSAMYLCASSLGGQSKREKLFFGSGTQLSVL.

The rearrangement joins TRBV28 to TRBJ2-3; 8 bases line up with TRBD1. Germline V gene lookup returns CDR1 MDHEN and CDR2 SYDVKM. The CDR3 extends over 15 amino acids. Losses at the gene ends were 6 bases for V and 2 bases for J; bases not matched to a gene: 7. The CDR3 coding sequence is TGTGCCAGCAGCCGGACAGGGCCCCTCACAGATACGCAGTATTTT. Amino acid sequence: CASSRTGPLTDTQYF.

This clone occurred once. The chain recombines TRBV4-2 with TRBJ2-1; D uncertain. V lost 0 bases and J 8 bases, leaving 11 bases between the germline ends. Germline V lookup: CDR1 LGHNA, CDR2 YNFKEQ. The CDR3 is 14 amino acids. The CDR3 region has the DNA TGTGCCAGCAGCCAAGAGATTAACCGAGATGAGCAGTTCTTC. Its translation is CASSQEINRDEQFF.

This clone showed up just once. CDR3 region: CASSLDRGVIYGYTF. The CDR3 nucleotides are TGCGCCAGCAGCTTGGACAGGGGCGTAATCTATGGCTACACCTTC. The rearrangement joins TRBV5-1 to TRBJ1-2; 7 bases fit TRBD1. CDR1 and CDR2 (germline): SGHRS, YFSETQ. The ends lost 0 bases at V and 4 bases at J; junction bases unmatched: 6. This CDR3 is built from 15 residues.

This chain connects TRBV28 to TRBJ1-3; TRBD1 aligns across 7 bases. Germline CDR1 MDHEN, CDR2 SYDVKM. There are 16 residues in the CDR3. The trim removed 5 bases at V and 0 bases at J, leaving 7 bases unmatched. This CDR3 reads CASSGGTAPSGNTIYF. CDR3 coding DNA: TGTGCCAGCAGTGGGGGGACAGCACCCTCTGGAAACACCATATATTTT.

The V gene is TRBV19, the J gene TRBJ1-5; 10 nucleotides match TRBD1. Germline V CDR1 and CDR2: LNHDA, SQIVND (reference sequence). Trimming removed 6 bases from V and 7 bases from J; junction bases left unmatched: 3. This CDR3 has 13 amino acids. This CDR3 is CASSRTGGQPQHF. The CDR3 region has the DNA TGTGCCAGTAGCAGGACAGGGGGGCAGCCCCAGCATTTT.

In this sample, this clone turned up a few times. This sequence joins TRBV5-5 and TRBJ2-7; 7 bases agree with TRBD2. CDR1 SGHKS and CDR2 YYEKEE come from the germline V gene (reference sequence). The CDR3 contains 16 residues. The ends lost 1 base at V and 3 bases at J; junction bases unmatched: 10. Written as DNA, the CDR3 is TGTGCCAGCAGCTTGTTCCGCGGGAGAGGAGGCTACGAGCAGTACTTC. Its translation is CASSLFRGRGGYEQYF.

On this clone itself: Mismatch with germline at one junction end may stem from a read error. The chain uses TRBV5-1 and TRBJ2-3, with TRBD2 matching 10 bases. The CDR3 totals 15 residues. Per germline, CDR1 SGHRS and CDR2 YFSETQ. Here the CDR3 DNA reads TGCGCCACCAGCGGGGGGGCCTCAGGTTCAGATACGCAGTATTTT. It specifies CATSGGASGSDTQYF.

This chain connects TRBV5-6 to TRBJ1-1; TRBD1 might be the D (5 bases). The CDR3 is 15 amino acids. CDR1 and CDR2 from the germline V gene are SGHDT and YYEEEE. Trimming pared 6 bases from V and 4 bases from J, leaving 19 bases between. The CDR3 loop is CASTRLGGGSTEAFF. Here the CDR3 DNA reads TGTGCCAGCACCCGCCTGGGGGGTGGGAGCACTGAAGCTTTCTTT.

This clone has more than one count but fewer than ten. The genes are TRBV12-3 or TRBV12-4 and TRBJ1-5, with 11 bases matching TRBD1. V gave up 6 bases and J gave up 6 bases; unmatched junction bases: 1. The CDR3 sequence is 13 residues long. CDR3 DNA sequence: TGTGCCAGCAGGGGACAGGGGGGTCAGCCCCAGCATTTT. Protein product: CASRGQGGQPQHF.

This clone was picked up one time. The chain couples TRBV28 to TRBJ1-5; D uncertain. Trimming left V 8 bases short and J 9 bases short, with 11 bases between. Germline-derived CDR1 and CDR2 are MDHEN and SYDVKM. This CDR3 is built from 11 residues. The CDR3 DNA reads TGTGCCAGCGGGCCCCGAATGCCCCAGCATTTT. It encodes CASGPRMPQHF. Variable domain in full (rest from reference TRBV28 and TRBJ1-5): DVKVTQSSRYLVKRTGEKVFLECVQDMDHENMFWYRQDPGLGLRLIYFSYDVKMKEKGDIPEGYSVSREKKERFSLILESASTNQTSMYLCASGPRMPQHFGDGTRLSIL.

The chain links TRBV27 to TRBJ2-7, with D unresolved. This CDR3 contains 14 residues. Germline V CDR1 and CDR2: MNHEY, SMNVEV (reference sequence). V was clipped by 3 bases and J by 2 bases, with 11 bases between them. CDR3 DNA: TGTGCCAGCAGTTTTGGGCTCCAAACCTACGAGCAGTACTTC. Translated, it gives CASSFGLQTYEQYF.

The rearrangement uses TRBV7-9 and TRBJ2-1, with D possibly matching TRBD2 (6 bases). Trimming removed 1 base at V and 10 bases at J, with 17 bases between. Germline values: CDR1 SEHNR, CDR2 FQNEAQ (reference sequence). The CDR3 spans 15 residues. The CDR3: CASSLVLAGKGEQFF. CDR3 DNA: TGTGCCAGCAGCTTAGTACTAGCTGGGAAGGGAGAGCAGTTCTTC.

This clone has just one count. This chain joins TRBV4-1 and TRBJ2-3; 7 bases match TRBD2. This CDR3 is 17 amino acids long. Trimming at V came to 1 base and at J to 2 bases, leaving 9 bases not matched to a gene. Germline values: CDR1 MGHRA, CDR2 YSYEKL. CDR3 loop: CASSQGESGANTDTQYF. CDR3 nucleotide sequence: TGCGCCAGCAGCCAAGGGGAGAGCGGGGCCAACACAGATACGCAGTATTTT.

The chain's CDR3 is CASSLSRLVAEAFF. For the CDR3, the DNA is TGTGCCAGCAGTTTATCTAGACTAGTGGCTGAAGCTTTCTTT. This sequence joins TRBV27 and TRBJ1-1; no clear D. The CDR3 is 14 amino acids. V was shortened by 0 bases and J by 6 bases, with 11 bases between the two germline ends. CDR1 is MNHEY and CDR2 is SMNVEV in the germline V gene (reference sequence).

A single count supports this clone. This rearrangement joins TRBV4-1 to TRBJ2-4; TRBD2 matches at 9 bases. CDR3 size: 18 residues. The germline V gene encodes CDR1 MGHRA and CDR2 YSYEKL. V was pared by 1 base and J by 0 bases, with 7 bases of the junction left unmatched. CDR3 nucleotide sequence: TGCGCCAGCAGCCAAGTTGGTCGACTAGCGGTAGCCAAAAACATTCAGTACTTC. Encoded protein: CASSQVGRLAVAKNIQYF.

This sequence joins TRBV5-5 and TRBJ2-1, with 8 nucleotides matching TRBD1. V trimming: 6 bases; J trimming: 0 bases; junction bases outside the gene matches: 8. CDR1 is SGHKS and CDR2 is YYEKEE in the germline V gene (reference sequence). The length of the CDR3 is 16 residues. The CDR3 DNA reads TGTGCCAGCACCTCGGCGGGACAGGCCTCCTACAATGAGCAGTTCTTC. It translates to CASTSAGQASYNEQFF.

The V gene is TRBV27, the J gene TRBJ1-5; tentatively, D is TRBD1 (5 bases). CDR3 length equals 13 residues. The V gene lost 3 bases and the J gene lost 9 bases, with 12 bases spanning the gap. In germline, CDR1 is MNHEY, CDR2 SMNVEV (reference sequence). As DNA, the CDR3 is TGTGCCAGCAGTTTCCAGGGTATGGTGCCCCAGCATTTT. Protein product: CASSFQGMVPQHF.

This clone showed up just once. The chain has TRBV3-1 (or the pseudogene TRBV3-2) and TRBJ2-1, with a possible D match to TRBD1 (7 bases). The germline CDR1 and CDR2 sequences are LGHDT and YNNKEL (reference sequence). The ends were cut back, 4 bases at V and 1 base at J, with 17 bases in the middle. The CDR3 spans 17 residues. The CDR3: CASSRRGGGKSYNEQFF. For the CDR3, the DNA is TGTGCCAGCAGCCGGCGCGGAGGGGGCAAGTCCTACAATGAGCAGTTCTTC.

The chain is built from TRBV19 and TRBJ1-5; no firm D call. Trimming took off 5 bases at V and 2 bases at J, with 16 bases between the two ends. The CDR3 sequence is 16 residues long. The germline gives CDR1 LNHDA, CDR2 SQIVND (reference sequence). CDR3 in amino acids: CASSLHGEVGNQPQHF. The CDR3 nucleotides read TGTGCCAGTAGTCTCCATGGGGAGGTCGGCAATCAGCCCCAGCATTTT. The whole variable domain, filled in from reference TRBV19 and TRBJ1-5, reads DGGITQSPKYLFRKEGQNVTLSCEQNLNHDAMYWYRQDPGQGLRLIYYSQIVNDFQKGDIAEGYSVSREKKESFPLTVTSAQKNPTAFYLCASSLHGEVGNQPQHFGDGTRLSIL.

The rearrangement links TRBV6-5 to TRBJ2-1; D is perhaps TRBD2 (7 bases). The germline CDR1 and CDR2 sequences are MNHEY and SVGAGI. There are 15 residues in the CDR3. V lost 7 bases to trimming and J lost 4 bases, with 17 bases between them. The CDR3 is CASKLVGGLYNEQFF. CDR3 in DNA: TGTGCCAGCAAGCTGGTGGGGGGGCTATACAATGAGCAGTTCTTC.

Note on this clone: This sample also contains other DNA sequences that code for the same CDR3. This chain connects TRBV28 to TRBJ1-2, with D maybe TRBD1 (6 bases). CDR1 MDHEN and CDR2 SYDVKM come from the germline V gene. Deletions cut 6 bases from V and 1 base from J, with 9 bases between. This CDR3 is built from 13 residues. The CDR3 sequence is CASRTGSNYGYTF. The CDR3 region has the DNA TGTGCCAGCAGGACAGGAAGTAACTATGGCTACACCTTC.

The J gene is TRBJ1-5, the V gene TRBV24-1; D is ambiguous. The CDR3 is 14 amino acids. The germline V and J ends were trimmed by 3 bases and 3 bases, with 8 bases remaining between them. Per germline, CDR1 KGHDR and CDR2 SFDVKD. The CDR3, as DNA: TGTGCCACCAGTGATGAAACAGCCAATCAGCCCCAGCATTTT. Translating gives CATSDETANQPQHF.

The chain uses TRBV3-1 (or the pseudogene TRBV3-2) and TRBJ2-3; TRBD2 might be the D (6 bases). The germline gives CDR1 LGHDT, CDR2 YNNKEL (reference sequence). V was shortened by 0 bases and J by 3 bases, with 13 bases between the two germline ends. This CDR3 is built from 16 residues. The CDR3 is CASSQDPGVGTDTQYF. The DNA of the CDR3 is TGTGCCAGCAGCCAAGATCCGGGAGTGGGTACAGATACGCAGTATTTT.

This sequence joins TRBV10-1 and TRBJ1-6, with TRBD1 matching 9 bases. The CDR3 covers 14 residues. J gave up 10 bases and V 2 bases, and 3 bases lay outside the gene matches. CDR1 and CDR2 from the germline V gene are WNHNN and SYGVQD (reference sequence). In DNA form, the CDR3 reads TGCGCCAGCAGTGAGGGGACAGGGTCGTCACCCCTCCACTTT. Translation: CASSEGTGSSPLHF.